This T cell receptor (beta chain) was captured in a study of radiotherapy plus CTLA-4 blockade in lung cancer (dated by TCRdb to the late 2010s). Broadly, across the study: Objective responses occurred in approximately 19% of enrolled patients, and around 30% achieved disease control. Study-wide conclusions, independent of this receptor: After treatment with radiotherapy and ipilimumab, TCR clones that originated in tumors expanded in peripheral blood. Increased serum interferon-beta after radiation, together with early dynamic changes in blood T cell clones, were reported to be the strongest predictors of response.

From V the trimming removes 4 bases and from J it removes 6 bases, while the gene matches leave 6 bases of the junction unaccounted for. Reading the germline V gene (reference sequence) gives CDR1 SGHNT and CDR2 YYREEE. The CDR3 covers 14 residues, taking in both the cysteine and the phenylalanine. Only CDR3 DNA remains: 42 bases, in frame from the first base. This clone is a singleton in its sample. The clone's antigen remains unknown. Base qualities are not recorded, but no much larger clone differs from it by a single base. Focal radiation therapy combined with CTLA-4 blockade (ipilimumab) was tested in patients with chemo-refractory metastatic non-small-cell lung cancer. Library construction relied on the immunoSEQ multiplex PCR assay. The clones in this table, taken by TCRdb from immuneACCESS, are in-frame only. Not every clone is retained; where verified, under half of the shortfall comes from an unresolved V gene, and the cause of the rest is unknown. Recorded for this sample are over 100,000 clones; roughly 86% of them occurred a single time. The ten largest clones add up to around 3.3% of the sample.

This specimen consisted of peripheral blood, obtained from a patient treated with radiotherapy plus ipilimumab. The V and J segments used are TRBV5-4 and TRBJ1-1, and TRBD1 matches 10 of the central bases. This TCR came from a human donor with non-small cell lung cancer that progressed on radiotherapy plus ipilimumab. Some clones in this sample may be carry-over from other donors' samples. The sequenced DNA is TGTGCCAGCAGCCCAATCGGACAGGGGGCTGAAGCTTTCTTT. Its protein product is CASSPIGQGAEAFF.